These 10 T cell receptor beta chains were all obtained from the same sample, sequenced in a study of response to subunit inactivated influenza vaccine (dated by TCRdb to the late 2010s). The method behind the library was RT-PCR. TCRdb lists the instrument as Illumina HiSeq 2500. Clones were called with MiXCR by TCRdb after fastp trimmed the public reads at Q25, and only in-frame beta chains were retained. Each entry is one CDR3 protein sequence, shown with its most common DNA and genes. The sample table shows more than 700,000 distinct CDR3 sequences, and 20% to 25% are seen once. The top ten clonotypes cover roughly 10% of the sample. Sequencing was performed on PBMCs from blood, taken about 5 days after vaccination. These receptor sequences come from a man aged 50-59 years who received an inactivated influenza vaccine. Donor details come from another sample of the same person, matched by shared clones.

The chain uses TRBV20-1 and TRBJ2-1, with 12 bases fitting TRBD2. Germline-derived CDR1 and CDR2 are DFQATT and SNEGSKA (reference sequence). There are 16 residues in the CDR3. V lost 4 bases and J lost 0; bases outside the gene matches: 4. CDR3 region: CSAITSGRPSYNEQFF. CDR3 DNA: TGCAGTGCTATTACTAGCGGGAGGCCCTCCTACAATGAGCAGTTCTTC.

This clonotype occurred a few times. The CDR3 is CASRDPSGTLYEQYF. The CDR3 region has the DNA TGCGCCAGCAGGGACCCTAGCGGGACGCTCTACGAGCAGTACTTC. The V gene is TRBV10-2, the J gene TRBJ2-7; 9 bases align to TRBD2. The ends lost 6 bases at V and 3 bases at J; junction bases unmatched: 9. The CDR3 extends over 15 amino acids. CDR1 is WSHSY and CDR2 is SAAADI in the germline V gene.

This clonotype was seen repeatedly, ten times or more. The CDR3 DNA reads TGTGCCAGCAGGTTAACAGGGGGCTATGGCTACACCTTC. It is translated as CASRLTGGYGYTF. V gene TRBV5-8 combines with J gene TRBJ1-2, with TRBD1 matching 8 bases. V shed 5 bases, J shed 4 bases, and the junction held 4 bases outside the gene matches. CDR1 and CDR2 from the germline V gene are SGHTS and YDEGEE. CDR3 length equals 13 residues.

The CDR3 reads CASSQELRASNIQYF. The CDR3 coding sequence is TGTGCCAGCAGCCAAGAGTTACGGGCTTCAAACATTCAGTACTTC. The V call is TRBV3-1, the J call TRBJ2-4; D gene unclear. CDR3 length equals 15 residues. Trimming took 0 bases from V and 6 from J, leaving 12 bases between them. Per the germline V gene, CDR1 is LGHDT and CDR2 is YNNKEL (reference sequence).

This clonotype was counted at least ten times. The chain couples TRBV29-1 to TRBJ1-3; D call uncertain. The CDR3 length is 13 residues. Germline values: CDR1 SQVTM, CDR2 ANQGSEA. V lost 4 bases and J 0 bases, leaving 7 bases between the germline ends. The DNA of the CDR3 is TGCAGCGTTGTGGAAAACTCTGGAAACACCATATATTTT. It is translated as CSVVENSGNTIYF.

This clonotype has a handful of counts. The J gene is TRBJ2-1, the V gene TRBV7-2, with 9 bases aligning to TRBD1. CDR1 is SGHTA and CDR2 is FQGNSA in the germline V gene. The CDR3 length is 15 residues. The V gene end was trimmed by 3 bases and the J gene end by 6 bases; junction bases not matched to a gene: 6. CDR3 in amino acids: CASSLDRDRVNEQFF. In DNA form, the CDR3 reads TGTGCCAGCAGCTTGGACCGGGACAGGGTCAATGAGCAGTTCTTC.

This clonotype was counted only a few times. The chain uses TRBV4-3 and TRBJ2-3; D not resolved. Germline values: CDR1 LGHNA, CDR2 YSLEER. This CDR3 is built from 15 residues. Trimming shortened V by 0 bases and J by 8 bases, and 15 bases separated the two germline ends. The CDR3 loop reads CASSQEHLPSSTQYF. In DNA, the CDR3 is TGCGCCAGCAGCCAAGAGCATTTACCGTCTAGTACGCAGTATTTT.

This clonotype appeared a few times. The rearrangement uses TRBV20-1 and TRBJ2-3; 9 nucleotides agree with TRBD2. Germline V gene sequence: CDR1 DFQATT, CDR2 SNEGSKA (reference sequence). This CDR3 spans 15 amino acids. Trimming at V came to 5 bases and at J to 4 bases, leaving 10 bases not matched to a gene. CDR3 in DNA: TGCAGTGCTCCTCTGAGTAGCGGGGGCTCAGATACGCAGTATTTT. The encoded protein is CSAPLSSGGSDTQYF.

The V call is TRBV5-1, the J call TRBJ2-7; no definite D call. The CDR3 length is 13 residues. Trimming took 1 base from V and 2 from J, leaving 7 bases between them. Germline CDR1 reads SGHRS; CDR2 reads YFSETQ. As DNA, the CDR3 is TGCGCCAGCAGCTTGATGCACGCCTACGAGCAGTACTTC. This encodes CASSLMHAYEQYF.

This clonotype was seen ten or more times. The rearrangement joins TRBV7-9 to TRBJ2-7; 9 bases map to TRBD1. This CDR3 spans 16 amino acids. Germline assignment: CDR1 SEHNR and CDR2 FQNEAQ (reference sequence). Unmatched junction bases numbered 9, after V lost 4 bases and J lost 2 bases. CDR3 sequence: CASSSPGQGTPYEQYF. The CDR3 nucleotides are TGTGCCAGCAGCTCCCCGGGACAGGGAACTCCCTACGAGCAGTACTTC.